The rows below give T cell receptor beta chains drawn from one sample of a study of OX40 agonist ivuxolimab in advanced cancers. Produced via immunoSEQ multiplex PCR; TCRdb's table is partial and in-frame only. The sample carries about 67,000 clones, around 80% recorded once. Source: CD4+ or CD8+ T cells sorted from blood, taken in a trial of the OX40 agonist ivuxolimab. The source of these receptors is an adult with an advanced solid tumor such as melanoma, head and neck, liver or kidney cancer. Each CDR3 is given without its conserved first and last residue.

>TRBV7-9|TRBJ2-1
ASSYKADYNEQF
>TRBV7-3|TRBJ2-7
ASSLTAQAEAGYEQY
>TRBV2|TRBJ2-2
ASRGQGARGELF
>TRBV7-3|TRBJ2-2
ASSLPEGGGELF
>TRBV5-4|TRBJ1-2
ASSLEQLLYGYT
>TRBV6-1|TRBJ2-1
ASSERTIPHRNEQF
>TRBV28|TRBJ2-7
ASIGAGSGPLPYEQY
>TRBV5-1|TRBJ2-6
ASSMTRFSGANVLT
>TRBV27|TRBJ1-1
ASSLSSGQGGKAF
>TRBV21-1|TRBJ2-1
ASILSGRPYNEQF
>TRBV27|TRBJ2-1
ASSGGTGHYNEQF